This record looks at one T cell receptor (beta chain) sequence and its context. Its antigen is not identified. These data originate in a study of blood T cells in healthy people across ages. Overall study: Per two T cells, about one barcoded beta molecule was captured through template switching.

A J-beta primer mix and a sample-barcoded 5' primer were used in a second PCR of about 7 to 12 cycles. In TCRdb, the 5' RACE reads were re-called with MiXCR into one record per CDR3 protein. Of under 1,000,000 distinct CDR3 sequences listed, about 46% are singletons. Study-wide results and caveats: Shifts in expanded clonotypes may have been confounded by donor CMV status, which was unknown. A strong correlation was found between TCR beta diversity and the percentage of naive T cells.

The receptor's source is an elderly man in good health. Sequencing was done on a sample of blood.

For the CDR3, the DNA is TGCAGCGCGAACACGGACAGCTCCTACGAGCAGTACTTC. Its translation: CSANTDSSYEQYF. J is TRBJ2-7 and V is TRBV29-1, with D perhaps TRBD1 (6 bases). Trimming removed 7 bases at V and 0 bases at J, with 13 bases between. Per the germline V gene, CDR1 is SQVTM and CDR2 is ANQGSEA. The CDR3 is made up of 13 amino acids.